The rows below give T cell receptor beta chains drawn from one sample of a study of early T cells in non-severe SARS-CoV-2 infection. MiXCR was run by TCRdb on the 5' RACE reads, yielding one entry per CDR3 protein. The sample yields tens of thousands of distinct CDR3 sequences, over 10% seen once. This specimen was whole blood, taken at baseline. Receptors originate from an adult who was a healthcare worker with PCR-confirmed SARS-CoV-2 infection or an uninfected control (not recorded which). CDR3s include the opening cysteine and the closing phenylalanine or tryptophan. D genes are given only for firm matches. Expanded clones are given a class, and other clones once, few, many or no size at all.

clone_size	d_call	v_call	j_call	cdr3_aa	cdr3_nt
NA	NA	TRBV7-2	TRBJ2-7	CASSLGPGGGGEQYF	TGTGCCAGCAGCTTGGGGCCGGGAGGGGGCGGCGAGCAGTACTTC
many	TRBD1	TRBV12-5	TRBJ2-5	CASGSGQGIETQYF	TGTGCTAGTGGTTCAGGACAGGGAATAGAGACCCAGTACTTC
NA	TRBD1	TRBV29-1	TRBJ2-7	CSVWGQSYEQYF	TGCAGCGTTTGGGGACAGTCCTACGAGCAGTACTTC
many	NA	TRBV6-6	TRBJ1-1	CASSRAVNTEAFF	TGTGCCAGCAGTCGGGCGGTGAACACTGAAGCTTTCTTT
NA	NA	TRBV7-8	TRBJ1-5	CASSPTIDRNNQPQHF	TGTGCCAGCAGCCCTACCATAGACAGGAATAATCAGCCCCAGCATTTT
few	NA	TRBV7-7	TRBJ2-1	CASSLVPGNEQFF	TGTGCCAGCAGCTTAGTGCCGGGTAATGAGCAGTTCTTC
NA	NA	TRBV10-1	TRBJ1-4	CASSELEKLFF	TGCGCCAGCAGTGAACTGGAAAAACTGTTTTTT
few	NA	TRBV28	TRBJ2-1	CASSWGRFLVF	TGTGCCAGCAGTTGGGGGCGATTCCTGGTCTTC
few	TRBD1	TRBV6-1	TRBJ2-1	CASSGYRGDQDEQFF	TGTGCCAGCAGTGGCTACAGGGGTGATCAGGATGAGCAGTTCTTC
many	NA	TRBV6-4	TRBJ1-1	CASSASPGNTEAFF	TGTGCCAGCAGTGCCTCACCGGGGAACACTGAAGCTTTCTTT
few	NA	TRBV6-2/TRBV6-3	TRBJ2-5	CASRLTRGSETQYF	TGTGCCAGCAGACTCACTAGAGGATCAGAGACCCAGTACTTC
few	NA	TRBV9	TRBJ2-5	CASSVAGSGQETQYF	TGTGCCAGCAGCGTAGCAGGTAGCGGCCAAGAGACCCAGTACTTC
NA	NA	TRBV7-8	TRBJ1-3	CASSPQGSSGNTIYF	TGTGCCAGCAGCCCGCAGGGTAGCTCTGGAAACACCATATATTTT
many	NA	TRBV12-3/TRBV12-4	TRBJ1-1	CASSLMRQGAFF	TGTGCCAGCAGTTTAATGAGGCAGGGAGCTTTCTTT
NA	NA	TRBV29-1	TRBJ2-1	CSVSPEQFF	TGCAGCGTTTCCCCCGAGCAGTTCTTC
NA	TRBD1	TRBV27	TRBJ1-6	CASRIAGTEGSPLHF	TGTGCCAGCAGGATCGCAGGGACAGAAGGTTCACCCCTCCACTTT
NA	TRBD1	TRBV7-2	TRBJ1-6	CASSWDRDSYNSPLHF	TGTGCCAGCAGCTGGGACAGGGACTCCTATAATTCACCCCTCCACTTT
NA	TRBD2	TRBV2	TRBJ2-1	CASANSGGASNEQFF	TGTGCCAGCGCTAACAGCGGGGGGGCCTCCAATGAGCAGTTCTTC
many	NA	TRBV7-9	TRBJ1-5	CASSEQGSNQPQHF	TGTGCCAGCAGCGAACAGGGTAGCAATCAGCCCCAGCATTTT
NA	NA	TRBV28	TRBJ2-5	CASSFSEAGETQYF	TGTGCCAGCAGTTTCTCGGAGGCTGGCGAGACCCAGTACTTC
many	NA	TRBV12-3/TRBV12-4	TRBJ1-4	CASSPRPPTNEKLFF	TGTGCCAGCAGCCCACGACCTCCAACTAATGAAAAACTGTTTTTT
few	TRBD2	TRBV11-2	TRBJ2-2	CASRRPAGGNTGELFF	TGTGCCAGCAGGAGACCAGCGGGGGGCAACACCGGGGAGCTGTTTTTT
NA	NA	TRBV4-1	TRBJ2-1	CASSQAAEGANEQFF	TGCGCCAGCAGCCAAGCAGCGGAGGGGGCCAATGAGCAGTTCTTC
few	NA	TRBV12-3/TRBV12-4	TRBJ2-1	CASTPSGLYNEQFF	TGTGCCAGCACCCCTTCGGGGCTCTACAATGAGCAGTTCTTC
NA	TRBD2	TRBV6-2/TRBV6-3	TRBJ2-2	CASSPSGSDVGELFF	TGTGCCAGCAGCCCGAGCGGGAGTGATGTCGGGGAGCTGTTTTTT
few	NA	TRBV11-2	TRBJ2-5	CASSRRTYQETQYF	TGTGCCAGCAGCCGGAGGACGTACCAAGAGACCCAGTACTTC
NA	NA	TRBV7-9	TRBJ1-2	CASSLSTEIYGYTF	TGTGCCAGCAGCTTGTCCACAGAGATCTATGGCTACACCTTC
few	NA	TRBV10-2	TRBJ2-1	CASSEMSSYNEQFF	TGCGCCAGCAGTGAGATGAGCTCCTACAATGAGCAGTTCTTC
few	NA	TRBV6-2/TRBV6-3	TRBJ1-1	CASSYGGYTEAFF	TGTGCCAGCAGTTACGGGGGATACACTGAAGCTTTCTTT
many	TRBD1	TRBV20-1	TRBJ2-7	CSARPGQGPSYEQYF	TGCAGTGCTAGGCCGGGACAGGGGCCGTCCTACGAGCAGTACTTC
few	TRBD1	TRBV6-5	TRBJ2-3	CASIPDRGQADTQYF	TGTGCCAGCATTCCGGACAGGGGGCAGGCAGATACGCAGTATTTT
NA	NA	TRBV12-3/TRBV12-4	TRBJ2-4	CASSLRPWLGGAAKNIQYF	TGTGCCAGCAGTTTACGACCCTGGCTGGGGGGTGCGGCCAAAAACATTCAGTACTTC
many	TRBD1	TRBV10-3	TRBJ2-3	CAIRENQGERTDTQYF	TGTGCCATCAGGGAAAATCAGGGGGAACGCACAGATACGCAGTATTTT
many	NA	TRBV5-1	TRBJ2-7	CASSENYEQYF	TGCGCCAGCAGCGAGAACTACGAGCAGTACTTC
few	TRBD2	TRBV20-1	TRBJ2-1	CSAPTSGGTGDEQFF	TGCAGTGCCCCGACTAGCGGGGGAACGGGCGATGAGCAGTTCTTC
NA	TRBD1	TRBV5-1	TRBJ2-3	CASSLARTGGADTQYF	TGCGCCAGCAGCTTGGCACGGACAGGGGGCGCAGATACGCAGTATTTT
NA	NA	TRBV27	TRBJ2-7	CASSSGPLYEQYF	TGTGCCAGCAGTTCGGGACCCCTCTACGAGCAGTACTTC
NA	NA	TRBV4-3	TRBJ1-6	CASSQDRGFYSPLHF	TGCGCCAGCAGCCAAGACCGGGGATTTTATTCACCCCTCCACTTT
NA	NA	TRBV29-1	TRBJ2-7	CSGRGQNYEQYF	TGCAGCGGGCGGGGACAGAACTACGAGCAGTACTTC
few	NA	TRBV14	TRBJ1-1	CASSQDYFWYPPEDTEAFF	TGTGCCAGCAGCCAAGATTATTTCTGGTACCCCCCGGAGGACACTGAAGCTTTCTTT